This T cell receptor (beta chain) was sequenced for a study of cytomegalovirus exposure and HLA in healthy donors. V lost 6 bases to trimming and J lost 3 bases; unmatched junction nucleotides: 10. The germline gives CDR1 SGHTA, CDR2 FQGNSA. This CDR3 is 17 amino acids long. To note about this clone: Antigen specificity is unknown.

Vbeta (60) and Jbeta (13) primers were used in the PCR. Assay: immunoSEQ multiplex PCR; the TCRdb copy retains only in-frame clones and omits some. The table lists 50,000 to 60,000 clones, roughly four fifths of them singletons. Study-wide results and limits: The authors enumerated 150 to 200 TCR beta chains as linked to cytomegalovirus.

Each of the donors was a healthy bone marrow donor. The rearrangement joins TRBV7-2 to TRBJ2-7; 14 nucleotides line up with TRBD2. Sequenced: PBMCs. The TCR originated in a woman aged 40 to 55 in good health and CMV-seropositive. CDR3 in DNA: TGTGCCAGCAGGTTAACAGGGACTAGCGGGGGAAGCTACGAGCAGTACTTC. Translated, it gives CASRLTGTSGGSYEQYF. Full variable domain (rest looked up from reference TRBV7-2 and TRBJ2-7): GAGVSQSPSNKVTEKGKDVELRCDPISGHTALYWYRQSLGQGLEFLIYFQGNSAPDKSGLPSDRFSAERTGGSVSTLTIQRTQQEDSAVYLCASRLTGTSGGSYEQYFGPGTRLTVT.